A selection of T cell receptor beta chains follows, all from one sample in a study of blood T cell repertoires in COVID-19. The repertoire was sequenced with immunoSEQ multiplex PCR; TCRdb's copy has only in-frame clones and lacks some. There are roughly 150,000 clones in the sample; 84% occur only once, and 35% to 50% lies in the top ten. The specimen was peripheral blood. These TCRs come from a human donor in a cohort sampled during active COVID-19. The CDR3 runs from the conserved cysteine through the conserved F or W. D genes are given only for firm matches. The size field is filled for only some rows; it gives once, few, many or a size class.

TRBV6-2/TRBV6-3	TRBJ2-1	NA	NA	TGTGCCAGCAGTTATTCCGCGGCACGTGAGCAGTTCTTC	CASSYSAAREQFF
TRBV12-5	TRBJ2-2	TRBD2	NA	TGTGCTAGTGGTCGCCCCGGGACTAGCGGCACCGGGGAGCTGTTTTTT	CASGRPGTSGTGELFF
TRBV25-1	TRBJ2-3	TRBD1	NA	TGTGCCAGCAGTGAATCCCGGACAGGGGACGATACGCAGTATTTT	CASSESRTGDDTQYF
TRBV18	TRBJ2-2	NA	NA	TGTGCCAGCTCACGGCAGGGGAAGGGGAACACCGGGGAGCTGTTTTTT	CASSRQGKGNTGELFF
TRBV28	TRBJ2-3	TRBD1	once	TGTGCCAGCTGCAGGGACAGAAGCACAGATACGCAGTATTTT	CASCRDRSTDTQYF
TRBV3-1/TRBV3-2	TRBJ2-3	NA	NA	TGTGCCAGCAGCCAAGATGGCCCAAATCTCACAGATACGCAGTATTTT	CASSQDGPNLTDTQYF
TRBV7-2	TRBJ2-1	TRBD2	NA	TGTGCCAGCAGCTTACTTGGTGGCGGGGGGGGCCTTGGTGAGCAGTTCTTC	CASSLLGGGGGLGEQFF
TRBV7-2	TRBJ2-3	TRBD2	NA	TGTGCCAGCAGCTTAGACGGGACTAGCGGATTAGATACGCAGTATTTT	CASSLDGTSGLDTQYF
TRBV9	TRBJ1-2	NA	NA	TGTGCCAGCAGCGTACGCCCCGATGGGGGACACCCTAACTATGGCTACACCTTC	CASSVRPDGGHPNYGYTF
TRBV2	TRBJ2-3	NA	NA	TGTGCCAGCAGTGAAGGGTTAGGGGAGGTGGTGGATACGCAGTATTTT	CASSEGLGEVVDTQYF
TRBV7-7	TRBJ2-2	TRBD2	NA	TGTGCCAGCAGCGCGCTAGCGGGCCCTGGGACCGGGGAGCTGTTTTTT	CASSALAGPGTGELFF
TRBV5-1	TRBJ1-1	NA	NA	TGCGCCAGCAGCTGGAGACAGGTGAACACTGAAGCTTTCTTT	CASSWRQVNTEAFF
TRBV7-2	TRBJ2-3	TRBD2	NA	TGTGCCAGCAGCTTAGTGGGACTAGCGGGAGGAAGAGATACGCAGTATTTT	CASSLVGLAGGRDTQYF
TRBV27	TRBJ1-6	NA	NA	TGTGCCAGCAGCCCCACAGGGACCTCACCCCTCCACTTT	CASSPTGTSPLHF
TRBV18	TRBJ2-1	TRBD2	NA	TGTGCCAGCTCACCGCGGGAGGGCCGGGCCTACAATGAGCAGTTCTTC	CASSPREGRAYNEQFF
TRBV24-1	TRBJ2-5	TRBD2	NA	TGTGCCACCAGTGATGGGACGAGGGGACTAGCGGGAGGAGAGACCCAGTACTTC	CATSDGTRGLAGGETQYF
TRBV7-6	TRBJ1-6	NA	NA	TGTGCCAGCAGCCCCTCCCCACAAATTTCACCCCTCCACTTT	CASSPSPQISPLHF
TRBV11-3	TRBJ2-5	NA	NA	TGTGCCAGCAGCCCCAGACAGGCTCGAGAGACCCAGTACTTC	CASSPRQARETQYF
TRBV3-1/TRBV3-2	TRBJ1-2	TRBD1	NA	TGTGCCAGCAGCCCCCACGGACAGGGGCCCGACTCGTGCTACACCTTC	CASSPHGQGPDSCYTF
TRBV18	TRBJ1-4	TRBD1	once	TGTGCCAGCTCCCACGGGACAGGCCTTGGTGAAAAACTGTTTTTT	CASSHGTGLGEKLFF
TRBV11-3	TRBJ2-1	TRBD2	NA	TGTGCCAGCAGCTTAGCACTAGCGGGAGGAAATGAGCAGTTCTTC	CASSLALAGGNEQFF
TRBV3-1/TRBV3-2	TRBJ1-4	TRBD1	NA	TGTGCCAGCAGCCCTTGGACAGGGCGGATTGAAAAACTGTTTTTT	CASSPWTGRIEKLFF
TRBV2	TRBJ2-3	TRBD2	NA	TGTGCCAGCAGTGGAAGAACTAGCGGGAGGCGCACAGATACGCAGTATTTT	CASSGRTSGRRTDTQYF
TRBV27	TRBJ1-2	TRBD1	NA	TGTGCCAGCAGTCAACAGGGGGCGCGGTTAAACTATGGCTACACCTTC	CASSQQGARLNYGYTF
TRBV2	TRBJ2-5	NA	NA	TGTGCCAGCAGAGCCTCTGCGGGGCAAGAGACCCAGTACTTC	CASRASAGQETQYF
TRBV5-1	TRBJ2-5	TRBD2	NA	TGCGCCAGCAGCTTACTAGCGGGAGACCAAGAGACCCAGTACTTC	CASSLLAGDQETQYF